What follows are 8 T cell receptor beta chains derived from one specimen sequenced in a study of tumor-infiltrating lymphocytes in primary liver carcinoma. Total RNA and DNA came together from around 18-30 mg of bulk tissue without cell sorting. Reverse transcription of roughly 470 ng total RNA with a constant-region primer produced TCR beta cDNA. Each TCR beta library was derived from three nested multiplex PCR rounds that employed slightly modified ARM-PCR. The two initial PCR rounds, roughly 11 cycles each, used TRBV1-TRBV30 forward and C-beta reverse primers. TCRdb ran MiXCR on the multiplex PCR reads and lists one entry per CDR3 protein. Of more than 100,000 distinct CDR3 sequences listed, around 60% were seen once; the top ten hold about a tenth. Sequencing was done on a sample of liver tumor tissue from sampling region 1. The subset denotes: tumor region T1, superior pole. These receptor sequences come from a woman aged 60-70 years with primary liver carcinoma and hepatitis B virus infection.

In regard to this clonotype: At one end the junction does not follow the germline gene, possibly because of a read error. V gene TRBV11-2 combines with J gene TRBJ2-3; a possible D gene is TRBD2 (6 bases). CDR3 size: 15 residues. In germline, CDR1 is SGHAT, CDR2 FQNNGV. The CDR3 region has the DNA TGTGCCAGCAGTTTCGGACTACTACGCACAGATACGCAGTACTTT. Its translation is CASSFGLLRTDTQYF.

This clonotype has a single count. This rearrangement joins TRBV11-2 to TRBJ1-2; possible D gene TRBD1, 5 bases. There are 14 residues in the CDR3. CDR1 is SGHAT, CDR2 FQNNGV, per germline. V lost 8 bases to trimming and J lost 8 bases, with 21 bases between them. The chain's CDR3 is CASARTRGSRGYTF. In DNA, the CDR3 is TGTGCCAGCGCCCGAACTAGGGGATCAAGGGGCTACACCTTC.

A note on this clonotype: At one boundary the junction diverges from the germline segment, which might be a read error. The chain joins TRBV6-5 to TRBJ1-6; 10 nucleotides match TRBD1. Germline CDR1 and CDR2: MNHEY and SVGAGI. The CDR3 runs to 13 residues. CDR3 protein: CASRGQGNSLLHF. In DNA, the CDR3 is TGTGCCAGCAGGGGACAGGGGAATTCACTCCTCCACTTT.

As regards this clonotype: An end of the junction does not agree with germline; a read error may underlie this. The chain uses TRBV29-1 and TRBJ1-1; D remains unclear. The CDR3 is 13 residues long. Germline V lookup: CDR1 SQVTM, CDR2 ANQGSEA. The CDR3, as DNA: TGCAGCTTTCAACTTGATATGTGGACTGAAGCTTACTTT. Translated, it gives CSFQLDMWTEAYF.

In the case of this clonotype: A much more abundant neighbour one base away suggests this may be a read error. The chain is built from TRBV6-1 and TRBJ1-5; D is perhaps TRBD1 (6 bases). The germline CDR1 and CDR2 sequences are MNHNS and SASEGT. The CDR3 spans 13 residues. This CDR3 reads CACSPQGRTPQHF. The DNA of the CDR3 is TGTGCCTGCAGTCCTCAGGGGAGGACGCCCCAGCATTTT.

J is TRBJ2-3 and V is TRBV11-3, with 7 bases lining up with TRBD1. The J call is in doubt because the DNA end fits TRBJ1-5 better. CDR1 and CDR2 (germline): SGHNT, YENEEA. CDR3 length equals 15 residues. DNA of the CDR3: TGTGCCAGTAGCCTTGGGACACCGGGGACAGATACGCAGCATTTT. It encodes CASSLGTPGTDTQHF.

About this clonotype itself: This may be a read error, as it is one base from a much larger clone. The V gene is TRBV6-1, the J gene TRBJ1-5, with 9 positions matching TRBD1. Germline V CDR1 and CDR2: MNHNS, SASEGT. The CDR3 covers 14 residues. CDR3 protein: CVSTRGQGRQPQHF. CDR3 nucleotides: TGTGTCAGCACCCGAGGACAGGGGAGGCAGCCCCAGCATTTT.

This clonotype has ten or more counts. The chain joins TRBV4-2 to TRBJ1-2, with D perhaps TRBD1 (6 bases). Germline V gene sequence: CDR1 LGHNA, CDR2 YNFKEQ. The CDR3 loop spans 15 amino acids. V was pared by 0 bases and J by 5 bases, with 13 bases between. The CDR3 spells CASSQEGGPLYGYTF. The CDR3 DNA follows: TGTGCCAGCAGCCAAGAAGGGGGTCCTCTTTATGGCTACACCTTC.